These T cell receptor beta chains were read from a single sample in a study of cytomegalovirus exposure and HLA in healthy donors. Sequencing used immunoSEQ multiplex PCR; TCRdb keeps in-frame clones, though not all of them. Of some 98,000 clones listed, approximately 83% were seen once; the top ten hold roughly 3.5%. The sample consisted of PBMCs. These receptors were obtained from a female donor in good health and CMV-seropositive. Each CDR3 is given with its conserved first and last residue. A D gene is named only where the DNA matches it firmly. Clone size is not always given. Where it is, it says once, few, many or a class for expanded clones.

CASSTPGFLYGYTF	TGTGCCAGTAGTACGCCGGGATTTCTCTATGGCTACACCTTC	TRBV19	TRBJ1-2	-	few
CASSLTTSGGIQDEQFF	TGCGCCAGCAGCTTGACGACTAGCGGGGGGATTCAGGATGAGCAGTTCTTC	TRBV5-1	TRBJ2-1	TRBD2	-
CASSQTGSYQPQHF	TGTGCCAGTAGTCAGACAGGGTCTTATCAGCCCCAGCATTTT	TRBV19	TRBJ1-5	TRBD1	-
CSVEVAGGSNEQFF	TGCAGCGTTGAAGTGGCGGGAGGGTCGAATGAGCAGTTCTTC	TRBV29-1	TRBJ2-1	TRBD2	-
CASSLANGRGYEQYF	TGCGCCAGCAGCTTGGCCAATGGCAGGGGCTACGAGCAGTACTTC	TRBV5-1	TRBJ2-7	-	-
CASSPLGIQLLLNTEAFF	TGTGCCAGCTCACCACTTGGTATACAGCTCCTCCTGAACACTGAAGCTTTCTTT	TRBV18	TRBJ1-1	-	-
CASSLAGGVYEQYF	TGTGCCAGCAGCCTAGCGGGGGGAGTTTACGAGCAGTACTTC	TRBV5-4	TRBJ2-7	TRBD2	-
CATSAGSYEQYF	TGTGCCACCAGCGCGGGCTCCTACGAGCAGTACTTC	TRBV15	TRBJ2-7	-	-
CASSLFSYSGNTIYF	TGTGCCAGCAGCTTGTTTAGCTACTCTGGAAACACCATATATTTT	TRBV5-6	TRBJ1-3	-	few
CASSLEARFSEKLFF	TGTGCCAGCAGCTTAGAGGCGAGGTTTAGTGAAAAACTGTTTTTT	TRBV7-8	TRBJ1-4	-	-
CASSFATDSYEQYF	TGTGCCAGCAGTTTCGCGACAGACTCCTACGAGCAGTACTTC	TRBV27	TRBJ2-7	-	once
CASSRDGTVSYEQYF	TGTGCCAGCAGCAGGGATGGGACAGTCTCCTACGAGCAGTACTTC	TRBV6-5	TRBJ2-7	TRBD1	-
CSAAGGRTYEQYF	TGCAGCGCCGCGGGCGGGAGAACCTACGAGCAGTACTTC	TRBV29-1	TRBJ2-7	TRBD2	-
CASSFLGQSLGSPLHF	TGTGCCAGCAGCTTTCTGGGACAGTCCTTAGGTTCACCCCTCCACTTT	TRBV7-9	TRBJ1-6	TRBD1	few
CATSRQGNTEAFF	TGTGCCACCAGCAGGCAGGGGAACACTGAAGCTTTCTTT	TRBV15	TRBJ1-1	-	-
CASSPMVTDAGTQYF	TGTGCCAGCAGCCCTATGGTAACGGACGCGGGGACCCAGTACTTC	TRBV7-2	TRBJ2-5	-	-